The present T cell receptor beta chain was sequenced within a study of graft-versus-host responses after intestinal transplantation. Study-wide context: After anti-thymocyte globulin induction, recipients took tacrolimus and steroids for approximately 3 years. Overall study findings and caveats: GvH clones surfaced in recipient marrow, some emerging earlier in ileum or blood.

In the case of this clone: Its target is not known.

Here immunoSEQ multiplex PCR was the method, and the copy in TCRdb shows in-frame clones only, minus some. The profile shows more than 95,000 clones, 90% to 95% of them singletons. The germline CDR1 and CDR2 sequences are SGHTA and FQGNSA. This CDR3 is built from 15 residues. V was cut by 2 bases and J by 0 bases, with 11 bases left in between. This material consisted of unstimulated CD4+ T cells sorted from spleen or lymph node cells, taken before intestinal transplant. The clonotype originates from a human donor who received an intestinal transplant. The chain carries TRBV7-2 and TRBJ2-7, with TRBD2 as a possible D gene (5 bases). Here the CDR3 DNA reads TGTGCCAGCAGCTTACGTCTTGCGGGCTCCTACGAGCAGTACTTC. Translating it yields CASSLRLAGSYEQYF.